A single TCR beta chain is shown here with its context. Its antigen is unidentified. The data stem from a study of T cell responses to AZD1222 COVID-19 vaccine. Overall study results and limits: Spike-specific TCR breadth and depth both grew after two AZD1222 doses. Vaccine-associated CD4 TCRs ranged over spike, dominating at 160-218 and 743-854.

The assay was immunoSEQ multiplex PCR, and TCRdb's table has in-frame clones only and misses some. Counted here are around 44,000 clones, 65% to 90% occurring once; the ten biggest clones make up 5.5% to 7%. The source was peripheral blood, collected 28 days after the second AZD1222 dose. This receptor was identified in an adult who received the AZD1222 COVID-19 vaccine.

The chain's CDR3 is CASSLSGASGEQFF. In nucleotides, the CDR3 is TGTGCCAGCAGCTTATCTGGGGCTAGCGGCGAGCAGTTCTTC. The rearrangement uses TRBV7-9 and TRBJ2-1; the match to TRBD2 covers 7 bases. The ends lost 2 bases at V and 10 bases at J; junction bases unmatched: 8. Germline CDR1 SEHNR, CDR2 FQNEAQ (reference sequence). The CDR3 has 14 amino acids.